A single sample is the source of the 8 T cell receptor beta chains below, sequenced in a study of CD8+ T cells in alopecia areata. It was cDNA, reverse transcribed from extracted RNA, that served as the sequencing template. Repertoires were generated with immunoSEQ multiplex PCR, while TCRdb's copy carries only in-frame clones and drops some. The data contain about 180,000 clones, around 63% of them singletons. This sample comprised CD4+ T cells sorted from blood, obtained at week 0. Every receptor here comes from a human donor with alopecia areata.

This clone has just a few counts. The chain links TRBV30 to TRBJ1-1; the D gene is possibly TRBD1 (5 bases). Deletions cut 1 base from V and 8 bases from J, with 14 bases between. The CDR3 is 13 amino acids. Per the germline V gene, CDR1 is GTSNPN and CDR2 is SVGIG (reference sequence). DNA for the CDR3: TGTGCCTGGAGTGGGGGACTTCGACGCGAAGCTTTCTTT. It translates to CAWSGGLRREAFF.

This clone was seen a handful of times. The chain has TRBV6-5 and TRBJ2-1, with D possibly being TRBD2 (6 bases). Trimming left V 0 bases short and J 6 bases short, with 12 bases between. Germline V CDR1 and CDR2: MNHEY, SVGAGI. The CDR3 runs 15 residues. The CDR3 reads CASSYSGGSPNEQFF. The CDR3 DNA is TGTGCCAGCAGTTACTCGGGAGGCTCTCCCAATGAGCAGTTCTTC.

This clone has just one count. The DNA of the CDR3 is TGCGCCAGCAGCCAAGATCCTGGGGCAGAAACCTACGAGCAGTACTTC. Amino acids: CASSQDPGAETYEQYF. The J gene is TRBJ2-7, the V gene TRBV4-3, with D maybe TRBD1 (5 bases). This CDR3 region has 16 residues. The V gene's germline CDR1 is LGHNA and CDR2 YSLEER. Trimming stripped 0 bases from V and 2 bases from J, with 14 bases between.

The rearrangement joins TRBV9 to TRBJ2-7; a weak D match, TRBD2 (6 bases). Germline CDR1 is SGDLS and CDR2 is YYNGEE. The V end lost 2 bases, the J end lost 7 bases, and 13 bases lay between the germline ends. This CDR3 spans 13 amino acids. CDR3 in DNA: TGTGCCAGCAGCGTCGCGGGAACGGATGAGCAGTACTTC. Amino acid sequence: CASSVAGTDEQYF.

This rearrangement joins TRBV2 to TRBJ2-5; D might be TRBD1 or TRBD2, each matching 6 bases. Trimming stripped 10 bases from V and 4 bases from J, with 16 bases between. CDR3 length equals 13 residues. Per the germline V gene, CDR1 is SNHLY and CDR2 is FYNNEI. The CDR3 nucleotides read TGTGCCACCCGTGGGGGGCGAGGAGAGACCCAGTACTTC. It yields the protein CATRGGRGETQYF.

This chain connects TRBV27 to TRBJ1-2, with D perhaps matching TRBD1 (5 bases). CDR3 length: 14 residues. CDR1 is MNHEY and CDR2 is SMNVEV in the germline V gene (reference sequence). V lost 6 bases to trimming and J lost 7 bases, with 18 bases between them. The CDR3 is CASRNQGVARGYTF. The DNA for the CDR3 is TGTGCCAGCAGAAACCAGGGTGTGGCGCGTGGCTACACCTTC.

The genes are TRBV6-6 and TRBJ1-5, with 8 bases aligning to TRBD1. The length of the CDR3 is 14 residues. Germline CDR1 MNHNY, CDR2 SVGAGI (reference sequence). Unmatched junction bases numbered 6, after V lost 7 bases and J lost 4 bases. In DNA, the CDR3 is TGTGCCAGCACCCAGGGGGCTCCAAATCAGCCCCAGCATTTT. Residues: CASTQGAPNQPQHF.

A single count supports this clone. The V call is TRBV25-1, the J call TRBJ1-4; D gene uncertain. Trimming pared 2 bases from V and 8 bases from J, leaving 9 bases between. Per the germline V gene, CDR1 is MGHDK and CDR2 is SYGVNS. CDR3 length: 13 amino acids. The chain's CDR3 is CASSEGRAEKLFF. The CDR3 region has the DNA TGTGCCAGCAGTGAAGGAAGGGCCGAAAAACTGTTTTTT.